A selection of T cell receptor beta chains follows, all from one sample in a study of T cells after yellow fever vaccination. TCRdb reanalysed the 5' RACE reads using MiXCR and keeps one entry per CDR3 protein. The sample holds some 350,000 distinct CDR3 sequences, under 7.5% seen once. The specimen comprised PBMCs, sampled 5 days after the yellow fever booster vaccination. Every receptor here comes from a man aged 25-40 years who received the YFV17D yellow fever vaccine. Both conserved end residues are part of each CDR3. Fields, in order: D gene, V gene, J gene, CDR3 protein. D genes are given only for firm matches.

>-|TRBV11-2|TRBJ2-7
CASSPMKIAAGGTYEQYF
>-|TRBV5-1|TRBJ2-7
CASSLPPSSYEQYF
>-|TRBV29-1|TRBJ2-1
CSAGREEEQFF
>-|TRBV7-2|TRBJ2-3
CASSLVSAGNGDTQYF
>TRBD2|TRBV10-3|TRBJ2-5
CAITAGLAGNQTQYF
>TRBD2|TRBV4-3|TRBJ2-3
CASSQLLAGPTDTQYF
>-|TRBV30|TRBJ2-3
CAWSNGAGFTDTQYF
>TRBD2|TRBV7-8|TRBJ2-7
CASSKGTSGRGTGEQYF
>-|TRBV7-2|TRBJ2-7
CASSSFYEQYF
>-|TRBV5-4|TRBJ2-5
CASSLGWDRGFQETQYF
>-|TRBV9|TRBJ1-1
CASSPTGWNTEAFF
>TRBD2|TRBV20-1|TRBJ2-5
CSARQREIQETQYF
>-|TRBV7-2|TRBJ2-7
CASSPILGAYEQYF
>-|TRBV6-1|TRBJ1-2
CASRRGLARGYTF
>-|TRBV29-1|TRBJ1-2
CSVVAGSYGYTF
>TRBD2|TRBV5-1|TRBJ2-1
CASSLEASGITYNEQFF
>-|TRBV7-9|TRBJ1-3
CASSGGAGNTIYF
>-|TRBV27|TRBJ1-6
CASSPMSGWTRLPGSPLHF
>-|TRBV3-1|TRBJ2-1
CASSQDLDNEQFF
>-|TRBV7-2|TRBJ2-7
CASRGEAYEQYF
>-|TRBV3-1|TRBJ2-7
CASSGASEQYF
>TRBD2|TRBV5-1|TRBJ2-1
CASSLEAGSSYNEQFF
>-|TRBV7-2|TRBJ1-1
CASSSLWEAFF
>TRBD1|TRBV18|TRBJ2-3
CASSPGQTDTQYF
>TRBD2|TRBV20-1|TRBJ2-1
CSATWGRAGNEQFF